This TCR beta chain was documented in a study of blood T cell repertoires in COVID-19. Study-level information: PBMCs, B-cell-depleted T cells, or T cells provided the cDNA or gDNA that made up the material.

This CDR3 is built from 13 residues. V shed 7 bases and J 7 bases; nucleotides not matched to a gene: 6. TCRdb's copy holds only in-frame clones and misses some; the assay was immunoSEQ multiplex PCR. The table has about 120,000 clones, around 89% seen once. The chain employs TRBV12-3 or TRBV12-4 and TRBJ2-1; 8 nucleotides align to TRBD1. This TCR derives from a human donor with acute or convalescent COVID-19. The donor label of this sample is uncertain. Material: peripheral blood. CDR3 bases: TGTGCCAGCACCAGGGGGCCAGCTAATGAGCAGTTCTTC. It translates to CASTRGPANEQFF.